This entry describes one T cell receptor beta chain. The antigen remains undetermined. This entry is derived from a study of somatic mutations in cytotoxic T cells in rheumatoid arthritis. Study-level results: For rheumatoid arthritis patients, the slight TRBV07 underrepresentation lacked multiple-comparison adjustment. Clonality of CD8+ cells rose with age in rheumatoid arthritis patients but not healthy controls. A single CD8+ clone exceeded 20% of CD8+ cells in about an eighth of the 65 patients.

The method was immunoSEQ multiplex PCR; TCRdb's version includes in-frame clones alone and lacks a portion of them. This table holds 15,000 to 20,000 clones, over 75% found once. The CDR3 consists of 15 residues. Trimming cost V 3 bases and J 7 bases, with 15 bases left between them. CDR1 and CDR2 from the germline V gene are MGHRA and YSYEKL. The sequence came from a man younger than 35 with rheumatoid arthritis. Sequencing was performed on CD8+ T cells sorted from blood. The chain combines TRBV4-1 with TRBJ1-4; D is perhaps TRBD1 (6 bases). CDR3 DNA: TGCGCCAGCAGCCAGACGCAGGGGCGAGGTGAAAAACTGTTTTTT. Encoded protein: CASSQTQGRGEKLFF.